The entry below describes one T cell receptor beta chain. Its antigen is still unknown. This specimen comes from a study of blood T cells in healthy people across ages. As for the study in general: Capturing about one barcoded beta molecule per two T cells was achieved by template switching. Study-wide results and caveats: It was held that diversity estimates obtained from one million T cells represented underestimates.

The V end lost 0 bases, the J end lost 1 base, and 10 bases lay between the germline ends. The CDR3 is 15 amino acids. CDR1 is SGHDT and CDR2 is YYEEEE in the germline V gene. It was with a sample-barcoded 5' primer and a J-beta primer mix that a second PCR of roughly 7 to 12 cycles was run. TCRdb used MiXCR to reprocess the 5' RACE reads, holding one entry per CDR3 protein. Of around 1,700,000 distinct CDR3 sequences listed, roughly 30% are singletons. This chain connects TRBV5-6 to TRBJ1-1; D is uncertain. The specimen was blood. The receptor was derived from a woman younger than 45 in good health. The DNA for the CDR3 is TGTGCCAGCAGCTTGGGTCTGGGAAGGAACACTGAAGCTTTCTTT. Amino acids: CASSLGLGRNTEAFF. Together with reference TRBV5-6 and TRBJ1-1, the CDR3 gives the full variable domain: DAGVTQSPTHLIKTRGQQVTLRCSPKSGHDTVSWYQQALGQGPQFIFQYYEEEERQRGNFPDRFSGHQFPNYSSELNVNALLLGDSALYLCASSLGLGRNTEAFFGQGTRLTVV.